These T cell receptor beta chains were read from a single sample in a study of cytomegalovirus exposure and HLA in healthy donors. Clones were sequenced by immunoSEQ multiplex PCR, and TCRdb holds only the in-frame ones, with some missing. This sample has some 150,000 clones, with about 70% found just once. Sequenced: PBMCs. The receptors here all came from a woman aged 40 to 49 in good health and CMV-seronegative. Both conserved end residues are part of each CDR3. A D gene is named only where the DNA matches it firmly. Expanded clones are given a class, and other clones once, few, many or no size at all.

>TRBV30|-|TRBJ1-2|TRBD1
TGTGCCTGGGACCCGCCGGGACAGATTCCCATTCCCGGACATTTTTTC
CAWDPPGQIPIPGHFF
>TRBV27|-|TRBJ1-5|-
TGTGCCAGCAGTCAGGGCAATCAGCCCCAGCATTTT
CASSQGNQPQHF
>TRBV5-1|-|TRBJ1-4|TRBD1
TGCGCCAGCGCCCAGGGGGCAACTAATGAAAAACTGTTTTTT
CASAQGATNEKLFF
>TRBV6-1|-|TRBJ1-2|-
TGTGCCAGCAGTGAGTCAGGGAGGGATGGCTACACCTTC
CASSESGRDGYTF
>TRBV5-1|-|TRBJ2-7|-
TGCGCCAGCAGCTTGGAGGGGACCTACGAGCAGTACTTC
CASSLEGTYEQYF
>TRBV30|once|TRBJ1-1|TRBD1
TGTGCCTGGAAAACGATCCAGGGGGCCCGTTACACTGAAGCTTTCTTT
CAWKTIQGARYTEAFF
>TRBV5-1|-|TRBJ1-4|-
TGCGCCAGCAGTCCCCGGGGAGCCGTGGCGGTCAATGAAAAACTGTTTTTT
CASSPRGAVAVNEKLFF
>TRBV27|-|TRBJ2-2|-
TGTGCCAGCAGTTTATCGCAGGGAGGCGCGACCGGGGAGCTGTTTTTT
CASSLSQGGATGELFF
>TRBV29-1|-|TRBJ1-1|TRBD1
TGCAGCGTTCCCGGACAGGGAAACACTGAAGCTTTCTTT
CSVPGQGNTEAFF
>TRBV29-1|-|TRBJ1-2|-
TGCAGCGTTGCCCCGACGGGACTTAACTATGGCTACACCTTC
CSVAPTGLNYGYTF
>TRBV6-6|few|TRBJ1-1|TRBD1
TGTGCCAGCAGCCTCCACGGACAGGGGGGTAACACTGAAGCTTTCTTT
CASSLHGQGGNTEAFF
>TRBV29-1|-|TRBJ2-1|TRBD2
TGCAGCGCTGACTGGGGCTCGAGCGGGAGGACGGGCAATGAGCAGTTCTTC
CSADWGSSGRTGNEQFF
>TRBV21-1|-|TRBJ1-5|-
TGTGCCAGCAGCAAGGGGACAGGGGCGAGCTTAATTTATCAGCCCCAGCATTTT
CASSKGTGASLIYQPQHF
>TRBV6-6|-|TRBJ1-1|TRBD1
TGTGCCAGCAGAAACCACAGGGGATCTGAAGCTTTCTTT
CASRNHRGSEAFF
>TRBV7-2|-|TRBJ2-7|TRBD2
TGTGCCAGCGGCGCATCCGGGACTAGCGGGAGCCTCACCTACGAGCAGTACTTC
CASGASGTSGSLTYEQYF
>TRBV30|-|TRBJ2-7|TRBD1
TGTGCCTGGAGTGTTTCCGACAGGGGATACGAGCAGTACTTC
CAWSVSDRGYEQYF
>TRBV28|-|TRBJ2-7|-
TGTGCCAGCAGTCCAGCCCAGGAAAGCTCCTACGAGCAGTACTTC
CASSPAQESSYEQYF
>TRBV7-2|few|TRBJ1-2|TRBD1
TGTGCCAGCAGCCCCACAGGGGTCTATGGCTACACCTTC
CASSPTGVYGYTF
>TRBV9|-|TRBJ1-1|-
TGTGCCAGCACCCGTATCCAGTCCATGAACACTGAAGCTTTCTTT
CASTRIQSMNTEAFF
>TRBV28|once|TRBJ1-4|-
TGTGCCAGCAGTTCAGGCAGTAATGAAAAACTGTTTTTT
CASSSGSNEKLFF
>TRBV5-4|-|TRBJ1-1|-
TGTGCCAGCAGCGTGGTTAACCAGGACACTGAAGCTTTCTTT
CASSVVNQDTEAFF
>TRBV10-1|-|TRBJ2-3|TRBD2
TGCGCCAGCAGTGGTTCTAGCGGAGCCATCACAGATACGCAGTATTTT
CASSGSSGAITDTQYF
>TRBV5-1|-|TRBJ1-4|-
TGCGCCAGCAGCCGCAGCGCGGGGGACAATAATGAAAAACTGTTTTTT
CASSRSAGDNNEKLFF
>TRBV7-9|-|TRBJ2-1|-
TGTGCCAGCAGCCTACAGCGGATGGATGATGAGCAGTTCTTC
CASSLQRMDDEQFF
>TRBV7-9|-|TRBJ1-5|-
TGTGCCAGCAGCTTGGGCAGCCCTAGCAATCAGCCCCAGCATTTT
CASSLGSPSNQPQHF
>TRBV6-6|few|TRBJ2-7|-
TGTGCCAGCAGTTTGCGGGACAGCTACGAGCAGTACTTC
CASSLRDSYEQYF
>TRBV15|-|TRBJ1-4|-
TGTGCCACCGCTGTTAGGGGTTTTCAAGAAAAACTGTTTTTT
CATAVRGFQEKLFF
>TRBV4-2|-|TRBJ2-3|TRBD2
TGTGCCAGCAGCCAAGGGACTAGCGGGGGCCGTTCTTATGAGACGCAGTATTTT
CASSQGTSGGRSYETQYF
>TRBV6-5|once|TRBJ1-2|-
TGTGCCAGCAGGGCTACAGGGACCTATGGCTACACCTTC
CASRATGTYGYTF
>TRBV28|-|TRBJ2-1|-
TGTGCCAGCAGTTATCCGGGATCACTACTCTACAATGAGCAGTTCTTC
CASSYPGSLLYNEQFF
>TRBV11-2|-|TRBJ2-7|TRBD1
TGTGCCAGCAGCTTAGGCCCCGGGACAGGGTTTAGCGAGCAGTACTTC
CASSLGPGTGFSEQYF
>TRBV27|-|TRBJ1-2|TRBD1
TGTGCCAGCAGTTTCCTTCTAGACAGGGGGTTGGGTAGCTATGGCTACACCTTC
CASSFLLDRGLGSYGYTF
>TRBV5-1|-|TRBJ2-7|TRBD2
TGCGCCAGCAGCCTAACTAGCGGGGGGGCCGAAGTCTACGAGCAGTACTTC
CASSLTSGGAEVYEQYF
>TRBV5-1|-|TRBJ2-2|TRBD1
TGCGCCAGCAGCTTGGCTGGACAGGGGGCAAGCACCGGGGAGCTGTTTTTT
CASSLAGQGASTGELFF
>TRBV28|once|TRBJ1-1|TRBD1
TGTGCCAGCAGTTTTGAGCCGACAGGGAACCTGAACACTGAAGCTTTCTTT
CASSFEPTGNLNTEAFF
>TRBV4-2|-|TRBJ2-5|TRBD2
TGTGCCAGCAGCCGCTCCGGGACTAGCGGGGGGGCGGAGGAGACCCAGTACTTC
CASSRSGTSGGAEETQYF
>TRBV27|few|TRBJ1-1|-
TGTGCCAGCAGTTTACTCTCCTCAACAGGGAACACTGAAGCTTTCTTT
CASSLLSSTGNTEAFF
>TRBV30|-|TRBJ1-3|-
TGTGCCTGGAGTGTCCCGATACTCTCTGGAAACACCATATATTTT
CAWSVPILSGNTIYF
>TRBV19|-|TRBJ2-2|TRBD2
TGTGCCAGTCCCACCCCAGGGCGGGGGGGCACGGGCGGGGAGCTGTTTTTT
CASPTPGRGGTGGELFF
>TRBV5-1|-|TRBJ1-1|-
TGCGCCAGCAGCCTCTCTGAAGCTTTCTTT
CASSLSEAFF
>TRBV6-5|-|TRBJ1-1|-
TGTGCCAGCAGTGAAAACAGGGCAGAAGCTTTCTTT
CASSENRAEAFF